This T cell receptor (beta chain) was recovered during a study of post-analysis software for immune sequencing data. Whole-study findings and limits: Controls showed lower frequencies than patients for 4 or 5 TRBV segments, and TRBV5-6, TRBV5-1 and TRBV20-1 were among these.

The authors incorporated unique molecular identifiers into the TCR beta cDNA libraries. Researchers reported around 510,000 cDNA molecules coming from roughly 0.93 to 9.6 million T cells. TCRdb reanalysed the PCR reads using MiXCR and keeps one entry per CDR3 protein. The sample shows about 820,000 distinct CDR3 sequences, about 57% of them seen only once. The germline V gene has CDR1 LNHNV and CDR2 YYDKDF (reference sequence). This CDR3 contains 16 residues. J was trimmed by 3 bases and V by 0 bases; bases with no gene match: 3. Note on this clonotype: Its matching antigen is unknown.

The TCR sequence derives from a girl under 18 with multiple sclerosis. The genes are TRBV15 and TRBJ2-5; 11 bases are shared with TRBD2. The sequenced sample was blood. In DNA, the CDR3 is TGTGCCACCAGCAGAGATGCGGGACTAGCGGAAGAGACCCAGTACTTC. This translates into CATSRDAGLAEETQYF.